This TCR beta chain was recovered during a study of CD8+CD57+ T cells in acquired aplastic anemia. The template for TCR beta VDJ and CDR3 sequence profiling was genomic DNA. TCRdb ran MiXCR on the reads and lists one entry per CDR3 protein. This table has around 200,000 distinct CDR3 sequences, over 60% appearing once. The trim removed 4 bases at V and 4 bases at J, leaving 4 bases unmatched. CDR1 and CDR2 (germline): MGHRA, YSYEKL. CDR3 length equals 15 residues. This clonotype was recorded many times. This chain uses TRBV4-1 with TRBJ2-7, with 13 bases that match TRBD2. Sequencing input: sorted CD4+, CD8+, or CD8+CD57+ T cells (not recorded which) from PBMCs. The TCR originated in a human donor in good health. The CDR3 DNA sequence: TGCGCCAGCAGCCGGACTAGCGGGAGTATGTACGAGCAGTACTTC. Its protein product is CASSRTSGSMYEQYF.